Following are 21 T cell receptor beta chains from one sample sequenced in a study of naive and memory T cell subsets. Study outcomes and limitations: Possibly reflecting memory cells re-expressing CD45RA, a few larger clonotypes occurred in naive repertoires, especially CD8.

Their target antigens are unknown. An equimolar mix of two oligonucleotides served as the beta constant-region primer for TRBC1 and TRBC2. Nested alpha and beta constant-region primers with the SP2 primer drove four PCR rounds on ligated cDNA. In TCRdb, the UMI-ligation and nested PCR reads were re-called with MiXCR into one record per CDR3 protein. Among 150,000 or so distinct CDR3 sequences, over 20% were seen once, and the ten largest hold 0.09% to 0.13%. The specimen was naive CD4+ T cells from blood. These receptors came from a human donor in good health.

With respect to this clonotype: An end of the junction differs from the germline gene, which may be a read error. The gene calls are TRBV5-1 and TRBJ2-1; D perhaps matches TRBD2 (6 bases). The CDR3 spans 13 residues. Germline CDR1 SGHRS, CDR2 YFSETQ. The CDR3 DNA reads as TGCGCCAGCAGCTTGGTTGTCGGCACGGGGGTACTCTTC. Translation gives CASSLVVGTGVLF. Drawing the rest from reference TRBV5-1 and TRBJ2-1, the complete variable domain is KAGVTQTPRYLIKTRGQQVTLSCSPISGHRSVSWYQQTPGQGLQFLFEYFSETQRNKGNFPGRFSGRQFSNSRSEMNVSTLELGDSALYLCASSLVVGTGVLFGPGTRLTVL.

This clonotype was seen many times. The chain has TRBV29-1 and TRBJ2-7; tentative D call: TRBD1 (6 bases). V was shortened by 3 bases and J by 3 bases, with 12 bases between the two germline ends. Germline V gives CDR1 SQVTM, CDR2 ANQGSEA. This CDR3 region has 13 residues. The CDR3 region has the DNA TGCAGCGTTGAGGTCGGGGACAACTACGAGCAGTACTTC. Protein sequence: CSVEVGDNYEQYF.

This clonotype was detected only a few times. The chain couples TRBV20-1 to TRBJ2-3; possible D gene TRBD2, 5 bases. The CDR3 is 11 residues long. Trimming shortened V by 5 bases and J by 6 bases, and 9 bases separated the two germline ends. The germline CDR1 and CDR2 sequences are DFQATT and SNEGSKA (reference sequence). In DNA, the CDR3 is TGCAGTGCTGTCCGAGGGGATACGCAGTATTTT. It translates to CSAVRGDTQYF.

V usage is TRBV18 and J usage is TRBJ1-1; TRBD1 is a possible D gene (5 bases). V was trimmed by 2 bases and J by 0 bases, leaving 7 bases between them. Germline CDR1 reads KGHSH; CDR2 reads LQKENI. The CDR3 extends over 14 amino acids. In DNA, the CDR3 is TGTGCCAGCTCACCAGACAGAATGAACACTGAAGCTTTCTTT. Translating gives CASSPDRMNTEAFF.

This clonotype was seen at least ten times. J is TRBJ2-1 and V is TRBV6-5; perhaps TRBD2 as D (6 bases). This CDR3 is built from 18 residues. V was cut by 5 bases and J by 8 bases, with 28 bases left in between. CDR1 MNHEY and CDR2 SVGAGI come from the germline V gene. The CDR3 DNA is TGTGCCAGCAGTACCTCCGGGGTAGCGGCAGGGTTTATTGATGAGCAGTTCTTC. This sequence encodes CASSTSGVAAGFIDEQFF.

A few counts support this clonotype. The chain joins TRBV20-1 to TRBJ2-4, with D perhaps given as TRBD1 or TRBD2 (5 bases each). CDR1 is DFQATT, CDR2 SNEGSKA, per germline (reference sequence). Trimming cost V 4 bases and J 5 bases, with 15 bases left between them. This CDR3 has 14 residues. CDR3 residues: CSATPPRDQNIQYF. Here the CDR3 DNA reads TGCAGTGCTACCCCCCCCCGGGACCAAAACATTCAGTACTTC.

The chain joins TRBV19 to TRBJ2-1; TRBD2 aligns across 11 bases. The CDR3 spans 15 residues. Germline V lookup: CDR1 LNHDA, CDR2 SQIVND (reference sequence). Losses at the gene ends were 3 bases for V and 9 bases for J; bases not matched to a gene: 7. The CDR3 DNA is TGTGCCAGTAGTATGGGGCTAGCGGGAGGTATTGAGCAGTTCTTC. Residues: CASSMGLAGGIEQFF.

Many counts were recorded for this clonotype. CDR3 amino acids: CASSYSQTTGAYEQYF. The CDR3 DNA follows: TGTGCCAGCAGTTACTCGCAGACAACGGGGGCCTACGAGCAGTACTTC. The J gene is TRBJ2-7, the V gene TRBV6-5; D is possibly TRBD2 (6 bases). Between the trimmed V and J ends, which lost 0 bases and 2 bases, there was a span of 14 bases. The CDR3 length is 16 residues. Germline V gene sequence: CDR1 MNHEY, CDR2 SVGAGI.

The chain couples TRBV27 to TRBJ2-7; perhaps TRBD2 as D (5 bases). V lost 0 bases, J lost 2 bases, and 11 bases lay in between. Germline V gives CDR1 MNHEY, CDR2 SMNVEV (reference sequence). CDR3 size: 15 residues. This CDR3 reads CASSLSGIGPYEQYF. The CDR3 DNA reads TGTGCCAGCAGTTTATCCGGGATAGGCCCCTACGAGCAGTACTTC.

The chain joins TRBV28 to TRBJ1-4; 8 bases are shared with TRBD1. Trimming cost V 5 bases and J 10 bases; bases outside gene matches: 12. CDR3 length: 15 amino acids. CDR1 is MDHEN and CDR2 is SYDVKM in the germline V gene. Here the CDR3 reads CASSAGQALVGKLFF. As DNA, the CDR3 is TGTGCCAGCAGTGCGGGACAGGCCTTGGTAGGAAAACTGTTTTTT. The entire variable domain, with the rest obtained from reference TRBV28 and TRBJ1-4, is as follows: DVKVTQSSRYLVKRTGEKVFLECVQDMDHENMFWYRQDPGLGLRLIYFSYDVKMKEKGDIPEGYSVSREKKERFSLILESASTNQTSMYLCASSAGQALVGKLFFGSGTQLSVL.

The sample holds a few counts of this clonotype. The V gene is TRBV25-1, the J gene TRBJ2-1; possible D gene TRBD2, 7 bases. The CDR3 totals 16 residues. Germline CDR1 reads MGHDK; CDR2 reads SYGVNS. Trimming removed 5 bases at V and 8 bases at J, with 22 bases between. The CDR3 DNA sequence: TGTGCCAGCAGTAATTTGCTAGGGGGGGGGTTTGATGAGCAGTTCTTC. Protein: CASSNLLGGGFDEQFF.

This clonotype was counted a few times. The chain couples TRBV10-3 to TRBJ2-5, with 7 bases fitting TRBD2. The V and J ends lost 2 bases and 9 bases, in that order; junction bases with no gene match: 9. Germline V lookup: CDR1 ENHRY, CDR2 SYGVKD. This CDR3 has 14 amino acids. CDR3 loop: CAISEAGGRLAQYF. The CDR3 region has the DNA TGTGCCATCAGTGAGGCTGGCGGGAGATTAGCCCAGTACTTC.

This clonotype was observed a few times. The gene calls are TRBV6-5 and TRBJ2-2; D uncertain. Trimming stripped 8 bases from V and 4 bases from J, with 11 bases between. The CDR3 spans 13 residues. The germline gives CDR1 MNHEY, CDR2 SVGAGI. CDR3: CASGKPGTGELFF. For the CDR3, the DNA is TGTGCCAGCGGCAAACCAGGCACCGGGGAGCTGTTTTTT.

There are many counts of this clonotype. This rearrangement joins TRBV28 to TRBJ2-3; no clear D gene. The CDR3 is made up of 14 amino acids. The germline V gene has CDR1 MDHEN and CDR2 SYDVKM. Trimming left V 4 bases short and J 4 bases short, with 12 bases between. CDR3 in DNA: TGTGCCAGCAGTTCTATTAGAGACCCAGATACGCAGTATTTT. This codes for CASSSIRDPDTQYF.

This clonotype has just a few counts. The chain uses TRBV20-1 and TRBJ1-2, with D possibly TRBD1 on 6 matching bases. This CDR3 is built from 12 residues. The V end was cut by 5 bases, the J end by 2 bases, with 9 bases between. Per germline, CDR1 DFQATT and CDR2 SNEGSKA (reference sequence). The CDR3 sequence: CSAQQGNYGYTF. The CDR3 DNA follows: TGCAGTGCTCAACAGGGAAACTATGGCTACACCTTC.

The V gene is TRBV20-1, the J gene TRBJ1-5; the D is unclear. This CDR3 spans 12 amino acids. Germline V gene data show CDR1 as DFQATT and CDR2 as SNEGSKA (reference sequence). Written as DNA, the CDR3 is TGCAGCGGCCAGACGAGCAATCAGCCCCAGCATTTT. Its protein is CSGQTSNQPQHF.

This clonotype was counted a few times. The J gene is TRBJ2-1, the V gene TRBV7-2; maybe TRBD1 (5 bases). From germline, CDR1 is SGHTA and CDR2 FQGNSA. The V and J ends lost 3 bases and 6 bases respectively, with 12 bases between them. The CDR3 runs 14 residues. The CDR3 loop reads CASSFQQVFNEQFF. The CDR3 region has the DNA TGTGCCAGCAGCTTCCAACAGGTTTTCAATGAGCAGTTCTTC.

The V gene is TRBV29-1, the J gene TRBJ2-7, with D perhaps being TRBD1 or TRBD2 (9 bases each). Trimming pared 7 bases from V and 5 bases from J, leaving 15 bases between. Germline V gene data show CDR1 as SQVTM and CDR2 as ANQGSEA. CDR3 size: 12 residues. Here the CDR3 DNA reads TGCAGCGGCGGGAGGGACAGGGACGAGCAGTACTTC. Protein: CSGGRDRDEQYF.

This clonotype was recorded a few times. The chain carries TRBV20-1 and TRBJ2-1, with 10 bases identical to TRBD2. Germline V gives CDR1 DFQATT, CDR2 SNEGSKA (reference sequence). CDR3 length: 18 amino acids. The V gene end was trimmed by 1 base and the J gene end by 4 bases; junction bases not matched to a gene: 13. The CDR3 coding sequence is TGCAGTGCTAGAGCCGAGATCTCGGGACTAGCGTCGTACAATGAGCAGTTCTTC. It encodes CSARAEISGLASYNEQFF.

This clonotype has only a few counts. The chain couples TRBV20-1 to TRBJ2-1; D remains unclear. CDR1 is DFQATT, CDR2 SNEGSKA, per germline (reference sequence). The CDR3 spans 11 residues. Between the trimmed V and J ends, which lost 5 bases and 9 bases, there was a span of 11 bases. CDR3 protein: CSAPWRSEQFF. The DNA of the CDR3 is TGCAGTGCTCCTTGGCGGAGTGAGCAGTTCTTC.

This chain uses TRBV9 with TRBJ1-2; TRBD1 aligns across 7 bases. This CDR3 contains 15 residues. CDR1 is SGDLS, CDR2 YYNGEE, per germline. Trimming took 4 bases from V and 6 from J; bases not matched to a gene: 12. Here the CDR3 reads CASSQTTTGSHGYTF. DNA for the CDR3: TGTGCCAGCAGCCAAACTACGACAGGGTCCCATGGCTACACCTTC.